Listed below are T cell receptor beta chains from one sample, sequenced in a study of somatic mutations in cytotoxic T cells in rheumatoid arthritis. TCRdb keeps only in-frame clones here, not all; method: immunoSEQ multiplex PCR. The sample yields around 15,000 clones, over 70% seen once. Sequencing was carried out using CD8+ T cells sorted from blood. All receptors derive from an adult with rheumatoid arthritis. The CDR3 runs from the conserved cysteine through the conserved F or W. A D gene is named only where the DNA matches it firmly. Where a row states a size, it is once, few, many or the class of an expanded clone; other rows omit it.

size | D | J | V | DNA | CDR3
NA | NA | TRBJ2-5 | TRBV5-6 | TGTGCCAGCCGAGAACGGACTGCCTCAAGGGACCAGTACTTC | CASRERTASRDQYF
NA | NA | TRBJ1-1 | TRBV6-5 | TGTGCCAGCAGTTTATCGGGGATCACTGAAGCTTTCTTT | CASSLSGITEAFF
NA | TRBD1 | TRBJ2-2 | TRBV29-1 | TGCAGCGTTGCCCGACAGGGATACGTCACCGGGGAGCTGTTTTTT | CSVARQGYVTGELFF
NA | NA | TRBJ1-6 | TRBV5-4 | TGTGCCAGCAGTGAAGGGCCTGGAGGGGGTTCACCCCTCCACTTT | CASSEGPGGGSPLHF
few | NA | TRBJ2-3 | TRBV10-2 | TGCGCCAGCAGTGAAGGGGGGAGGGCGATTACAGATACGCAGTATTTT | CASSEGGRAITDTQYF
NA | NA | TRBJ2-2 | TRBV29-1 | TGCAGCGTATTGACAGGGAACACCGGGGAGCTGTTTTTT | CSVLTGNTGELFF
NA | NA | TRBJ2-1 | TRBV7-9 | TGTGCCAGCAGCTTGGCTTTAGCGGCGTACTACAATGAGCAGTTCTTC | CASSLALAAYYNEQFF
NA | TRBD2 | TRBJ2-2 | TRBV7-6 | TGTGCCAGCAGCTCGATTAGCGGGAGGGGAACCGGGGAGCTGTTTTTT | CASSSISGRGTGELFF
NA | TRBD2 | TRBJ2-5 | TRBV9 | TGTGCCAGCAGCGTACGGGAGGGGCCAAGAGTGGCCCAGTACTTC | CASSVREGPRVAQYF
few | NA | TRBJ2-3 | TRBV4-2 | TGTGCCAGCAGCCAGGGGTCCACAGATACGCAGTATTTT | CASSQGSTDTQYF
NA | NA | TRBJ2-5 | TRBV30 | TGTGCCTGTCGGGGTGGAGAGACCCAGTACTTC | CACRGGETQYF
NA | NA | TRBJ1-1 | TRBV9 | TGTGCCAGCAGCGTAAAAGGGGCTGGGACTGAAGCTTTCTTT | CASSVKGAGTEAFF
NA | TRBD1 | TRBJ1-2 | TRBV4-2 | TGTGCCAGCAGCCAAGATGGGGACAGCTATGGCTACACCTTC | CASSQDGDSYGYTF
NA | NA | TRBJ1-5 | TRBV9 | TGTGCCAGCAGCGGTGGAGAAGGGATTAGCAATCAGCCCCAGCATTTT | CASSGGEGISNQPQHF
NA | NA | TRBJ1-1 | TRBV28 | TGTGCCAGCAGTTCCCCAGGGGTAACTGAAGCTTTCTTT | CASSSPGVTEAFF
NA | NA | TRBJ2-7 | TRBV23-1 | TGCGCCAGCAAAACAGGGCCGTCCTTCAACGAGCAGTACTTC | CASKTGPSFNEQYF
NA | NA | TRBJ1-1 | TRBV5-8 | TGTGCCAGCAGCTTATTCAGGGTGCCCACTGAAGCTTTCTTT | CASSLFRVPTEAFF
NA | NA | TRBJ2-5 | TRBV28 | TGTGCCAGCAGTTTAGGGGGGGCCAAGTATAAAGAGACCCAGTACTTC | CASSLGGAKYKETQYF
NA | TRBD1 | TRBJ1-1 | TRBV7-6 | TGTGCCAGCAGCCCCGGGACAGGGGATACTGAAGCTTTCTTT | CASSPGTGDTEAFF
NA | TRBD1 | TRBJ2-4 | TRBV5-6 | TGTGCCAGCAGCCCTTGGACAGGGGGCGACAAAAACATTCAGTACTTC | CASSPWTGGDKNIQYF
NA | NA | TRBJ2-3 | TRBV9 | TGTGCCAGCAGCTTTTTTACAGGTGGACAAGGGGAAGATACGCAGTATTTT | CASSFFTGGQGEDTQYF
NA | TRBD1 | TRBJ1-5 | TRBV5-6 | TGTGCCAGCAGCTTGACTCTAGGGGGACAGCTCAATCAGCCCCAGCATTTT | CASSLTLGGQLNQPQHF
NA | TRBD2 | TRBJ2-3 | TRBV7-6 | TGTGCCAGCAGCTCTAGGGTTGTGGGAGGGGCGGATACGCAGTATTTT | CASSSRVVGGADTQYF
once | NA | TRBJ2-5 | TRBV27 | TGTGCCAGCAGTTTAGAGGGGAACGGGGAGACCCAGTACTTC | CASSLEGNGETQYF
NA | NA | TRBJ1-1 | TRBV15 | TGTGCCACCAGCAGAGATAGGGCAGCGGGCACTGAAGCTTTCTTT | CATSRDRAAGTEAFF
NA | NA | TRBJ2-1 | TRBV28 | TGTGCCAGCAGCGCCGGAGACTACAATGAGCAGTTCTTC | CASSAGDYNEQFF
NA | NA | TRBJ1-1 | TRBV5-5 | TGTGCCAGCAGCTTGGTGGGGGGGAACACTGAAGCTTTCTTT | CASSLVGGNTEAFF
once | NA | TRBJ1-1 | TRBV7-9 | TGTGCCAGCATCGAGGGGTGGGAGGGGAACACTGAAGCTTTCTTT | CASIEGWEGNTEAFF
NA | TRBD1 | TRBJ1-1 | TRBV9 | TGTGCCAGCAGCGTAGCAGGGGGGAAGAACACTGAAGCTTTCTTT | CASSVAGGKNTEAFF
NA | NA | TRBJ1-2 | TRBV27 | TGTGCCAGCAGTTCCTCCTCCGGGAGCTATGGCTACACCTTC | CASSSSSGSYGYTF
once | NA | TRBJ2-3 | TRBV1 | TGCACCAGCAGCCAAAAGCGGGAAGCGCGACTATGCACAGATACGCAGTATTTT | CTSSQKREARLCTDTQYF
once | NA | TRBJ1-2 | TRBV11-2 | TGTGCCAGCAGCTTAGAAGCCAGTGCCTCCTATGGCTACACCTTC | CASSLEASASYGYTF
NA | NA | TRBJ1-3 | TRBV7-9 | TGTGCCTTAGACAAGACAGATTCTGGAAACACCATATATTTT | CALDKTDSGNTIYF
NA | TRBD1 | TRBJ1-5 | TRBV27 | TGTGCCAGCAGTTTATGGGGACAGGGTCATCAGCCCCAGCATTTT | CASSLWGQGHQPQHF
NA | NA | TRBJ1-4 | TRBV2 | TGTGCCAGTATGACAGGAAGAAATGAAAAACTGTTTTTT | CASMTGRNEKLFF
NA | TRBD2 | TRBJ2-7 | TRBV28 | TGTGCCAGCAGGCACAGGCTATTTGCTAGCGGTTCCTACGAGCAGTACTTC | CASRHRLFASGSYEQYF
NA | NA | TRBJ2-7 | TRBV30 | TGTGCCTGGAGTTCTACAGGAACGCAGTACTTC | CAWSSTGTQYF
NA | TRBD1 | TRBJ2-1 | TRBV19 | TGTGCCAGTAGTCCAGGACAGGGGGAAGCCTACAATGAGCAGTTCTTC | CASSPGQGEAYNEQFF
once | NA | TRBJ1-3 | TRBV4-2 | TGTGCCAGCAGCCAACCCGAAGTAGGGCCAGCTGGAAACACCATATATTTT | CASSQPEVGPAGNTIYF
NA | TRBD1 | TRBJ2-5 | TRBV7-9 | TGTGCCAGCAGCATTATTACAGGGGCCCAAGAGACCCAGTACTTC | CASSIITGAQETQYF
few | NA | TRBJ1-1 | TRBV28 | TGTGCCAGCAGTTTACGGGGGTGGGGGACTGAAGCTTTCTTT | CASSLRGWGTEAFF
NA | NA | TRBJ2-5 | TRBV7-9 | TGTGCCAGCAGCGATAGTCTAGGCGGAATGGGCCAAGAGACCCAGTACTTC | CASSDSLGGMGQETQYF
NA | TRBD1 | TRBJ1-5 | TRBV19 | TGTGCCAGTAGTTCACAGGGGAATCAGCCCCAGCATTTT | CASSSQGNQPQHF
NA | NA | TRBJ1-1 | TRBV21-1 | TGTGCCAGCAGGATAAAAGGTACACCCGAGGGAACTGAAGCTTTCTTT | CASRIKGTPEGTEAFF
NA | NA | TRBJ2-7 | TRBV27 | TGTGCCAGCAGTCCAGGGGCCGGGGGAGCGGCCTACGAGCAGTACTTC | CASSPGAGGAAYEQYF
medium-sized | NA | TRBJ2-1 | TRBV28 | TGTGCCAGCAGAAGATCCCAGGACGCAAATGAGCAGTTCTTC | CASRRSQDANEQFF
few | NA | TRBJ2-7 | TRBV5-4 | TGTGCCAGCAGCTTTGGTGCGGGGCCACGAACCCACGAGCAGTACTTC | CASSFGAGPRTHEQYF
NA | TRBD2 | TRBJ2-3 | TRBV13 | TGTGCCAGCAGCCTACTAGCGGGAGATGTGAATACGCAGTATTTT | CASSLLAGDVNTQYF
NA | NA | TRBJ2-5 | TRBV29-1 | TGCAGCGTTAACAAAGGAGAGACCCAGTACTTC | CSVNKGETQYF
NA | NA | TRBJ2-7 | TRBV4-1 | TGCGCCAGCAGCCTAGAACTCGGTGGTGGCACAGGCCAGTACTTC | CASSLELGGGTGQYF
NA | TRBD2 | TRBJ2-7 | TRBV10-2 | TGCGCCAGCAGTGCGGGACTAGGGCCCTACGAGCAGTACTTC | CASSAGLGPYEQYF
NA | TRBD1 | TRBJ1-6 | TRBV10-3 | TGTGCCATCAAAGCCCGGGACAGGGATAATTCACCCCTCCACTTT | CAIKARDRDNSPLHF
NA | NA | TRBJ2-3 | TRBV7-8 | TGTGCCAGCAGCTTAGCGGGACAAACAACTTATACGCAGTATTTT | CASSLAGQTTYTQYF
few | TRBD2 | TRBJ2-1 | TRBV19 | TGTGCCAGTAGGACTAGCGAGTCCTACAATGAGCAGTTCTTC | CASRTSESYNEQFF